The sample holds one count of the clone carrying this T cell receptor beta chain. The V gene lost 6 bases and the J gene lost 5 bases, with 11 bases spanning the gap. This CDR3 has 13 amino acids. Germline V gives CDR1 MNHNY, CDR2 SVGAGI (reference sequence). Sequenced by immunoSEQ multiplex PCR; TCRdb stores in-frame clones only, minus some. This table holds approximately 110,000 clones, approximately 62% found once. The data derive from a study of blood T cell repertoires in COVID-19. Sequencing was carried out using peripheral blood. The V and J genes are TRBV6-6 and TRBJ1-5; perhaps TRBD1 as D (6 bases). The receptor was isolated from a man older than 75 with acute or convalescent COVID-19. The CDR3 protein is CASSPGVDQPQHF. The CDR3 coding sequence is TGTGCCAGCAGCCCAGGGGTGGATCAGCCCCAGCATTTT.